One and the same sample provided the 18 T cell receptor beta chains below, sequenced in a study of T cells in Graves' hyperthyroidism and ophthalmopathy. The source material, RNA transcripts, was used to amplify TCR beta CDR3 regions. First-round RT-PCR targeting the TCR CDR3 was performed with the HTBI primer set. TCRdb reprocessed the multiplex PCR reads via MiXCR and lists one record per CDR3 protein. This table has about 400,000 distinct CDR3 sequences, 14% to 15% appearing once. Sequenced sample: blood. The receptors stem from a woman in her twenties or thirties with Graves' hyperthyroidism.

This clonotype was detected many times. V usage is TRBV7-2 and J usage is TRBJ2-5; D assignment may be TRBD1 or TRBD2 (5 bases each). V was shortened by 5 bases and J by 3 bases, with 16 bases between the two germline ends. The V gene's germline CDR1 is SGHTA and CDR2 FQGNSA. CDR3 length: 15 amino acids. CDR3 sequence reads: CASSPQGVKKETQYF. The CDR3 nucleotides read TGTGCCAGCAGCCCCCAGGGAGTGAAGAAAGAGACCCAGTACTTC.

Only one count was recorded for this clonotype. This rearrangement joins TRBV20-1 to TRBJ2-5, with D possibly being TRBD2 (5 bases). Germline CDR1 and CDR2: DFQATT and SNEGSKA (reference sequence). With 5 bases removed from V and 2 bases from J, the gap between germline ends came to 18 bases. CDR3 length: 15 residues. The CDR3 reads CSAQSEGSVQETQYF. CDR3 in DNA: TGCAGTGCTCAGAGTGAGGGATCAGTTCAAGAGACCCAGTACTTC.

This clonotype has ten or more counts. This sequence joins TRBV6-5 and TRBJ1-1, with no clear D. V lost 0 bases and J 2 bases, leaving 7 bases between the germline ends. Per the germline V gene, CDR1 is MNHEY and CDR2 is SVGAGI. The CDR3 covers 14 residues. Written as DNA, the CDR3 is TGTGCCAGCAGTTACTCGCATCTTAACACTGAAGCTTTCTTT. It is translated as CASSYSHLNTEAFF.

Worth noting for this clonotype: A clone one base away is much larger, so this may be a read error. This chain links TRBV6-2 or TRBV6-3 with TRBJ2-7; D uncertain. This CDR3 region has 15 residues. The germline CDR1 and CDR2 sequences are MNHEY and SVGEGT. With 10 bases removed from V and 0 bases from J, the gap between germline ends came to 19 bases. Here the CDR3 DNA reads TGTGCCACGTTGCGACCCGGACCTTCCTCCTACGAGCAGTACTTC. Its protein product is CATLRPGPSSYEQYF.

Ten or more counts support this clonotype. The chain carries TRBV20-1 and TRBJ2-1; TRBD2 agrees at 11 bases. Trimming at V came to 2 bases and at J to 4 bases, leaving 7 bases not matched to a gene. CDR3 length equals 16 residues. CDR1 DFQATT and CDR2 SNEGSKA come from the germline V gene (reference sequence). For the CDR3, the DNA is TGCAGTGCTAGATGGGCGACTAGCGGGACATACAATGAGCAGTTCTTC. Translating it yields CSARWATSGTYNEQFF.

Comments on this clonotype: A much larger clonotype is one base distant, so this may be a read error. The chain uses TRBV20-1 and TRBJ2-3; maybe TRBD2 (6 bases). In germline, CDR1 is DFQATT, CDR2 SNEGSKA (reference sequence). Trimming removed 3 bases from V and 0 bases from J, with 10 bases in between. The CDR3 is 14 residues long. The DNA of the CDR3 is TGCAGTGCTAGGAAGCGGGCTAGCACAGATACGCAGTATTTT. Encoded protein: CSARKRASTDTQYF.

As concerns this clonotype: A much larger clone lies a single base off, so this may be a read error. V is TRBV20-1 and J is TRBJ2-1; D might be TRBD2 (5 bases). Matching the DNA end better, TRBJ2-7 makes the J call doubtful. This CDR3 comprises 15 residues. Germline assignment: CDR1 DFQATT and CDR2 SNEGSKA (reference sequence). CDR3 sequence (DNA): TGCAGTGCTAGAGAGCCGGCTAGCTCCTACAATGAGCAGTACTTC. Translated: CSAREPASSYNEQYF.

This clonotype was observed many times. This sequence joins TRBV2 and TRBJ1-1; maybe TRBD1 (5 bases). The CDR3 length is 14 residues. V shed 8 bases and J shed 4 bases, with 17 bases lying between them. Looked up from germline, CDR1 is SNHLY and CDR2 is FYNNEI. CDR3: CASSEDQGGTEAFF. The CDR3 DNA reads TGTGCCAGCTCCGAAGACCAGGGTGGCACTGAAGCTTTCTTT.

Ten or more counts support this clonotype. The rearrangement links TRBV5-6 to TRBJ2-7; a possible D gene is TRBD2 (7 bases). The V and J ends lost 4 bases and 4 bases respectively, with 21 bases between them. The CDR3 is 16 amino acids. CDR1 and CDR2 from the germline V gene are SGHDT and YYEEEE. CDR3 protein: CASSLRDIGRRYEQYF. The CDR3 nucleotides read TGTGCCAGCAGCCTCCGGGACATCGGGAGGCGATACGAGCAGTACTTC.

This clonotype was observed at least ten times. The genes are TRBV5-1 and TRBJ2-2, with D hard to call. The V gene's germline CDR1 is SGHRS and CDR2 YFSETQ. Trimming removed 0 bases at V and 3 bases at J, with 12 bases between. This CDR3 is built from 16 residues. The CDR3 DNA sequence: TGCGCCAGCAGCTTGGCAGGCAACTCAGACACCGGGGAGCTGTTTTTT. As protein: CASSLAGNSDTGELFF. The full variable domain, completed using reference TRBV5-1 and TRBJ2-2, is KAGVTQTPRYLIKTRGQQVTLSCSPISGHRSVSWYQQTPGQGLQFLFEYFSETQRNKGNFPGRFSGRQFSNSRSEMNVSTLELGDSALYLCASSLAGNSDTGELFFGEGSRLTVL.

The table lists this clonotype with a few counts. CDR3 DNA: TGTGCCAGCAGTCGGATGAACACCGGGGAGCTGTTTTTT. It encodes CASSRMNTGELFF. The chain recombines TRBV12-3 or TRBV12-4 with TRBJ2-2; D gene uncertain. Trimming shortened V by 5 bases and J by 1 base, and 5 bases separated the two germline ends. CDR3 length: 13 residues.

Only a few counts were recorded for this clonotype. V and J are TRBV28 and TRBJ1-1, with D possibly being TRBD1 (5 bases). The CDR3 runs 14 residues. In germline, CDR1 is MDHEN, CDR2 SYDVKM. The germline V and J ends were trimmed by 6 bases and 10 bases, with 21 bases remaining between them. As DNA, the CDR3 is TGTGCCAGCAGCCCAAACAACAGGTATTCTGGAGCTTTCTTT. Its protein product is CASSPNNRYSGAFF.

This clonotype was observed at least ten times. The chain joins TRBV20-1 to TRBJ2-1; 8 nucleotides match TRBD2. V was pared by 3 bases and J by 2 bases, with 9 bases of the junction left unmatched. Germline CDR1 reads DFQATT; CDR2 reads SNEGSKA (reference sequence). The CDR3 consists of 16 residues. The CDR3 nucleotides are TGCAGTGCTAGGGATGGCGGGAGGCTAACCTACAATGAGCAGTTCTTC. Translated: CSARDGGRLTYNEQFF.

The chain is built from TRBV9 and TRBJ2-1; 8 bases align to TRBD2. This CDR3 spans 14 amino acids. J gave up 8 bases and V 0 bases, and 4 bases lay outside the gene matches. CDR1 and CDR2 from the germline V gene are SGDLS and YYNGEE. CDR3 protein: CASSVGTSSYEQFF. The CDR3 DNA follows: TGTGCCAGCAGCGTAGGGACTAGCTCTTATGAGCAGTTCTTC.

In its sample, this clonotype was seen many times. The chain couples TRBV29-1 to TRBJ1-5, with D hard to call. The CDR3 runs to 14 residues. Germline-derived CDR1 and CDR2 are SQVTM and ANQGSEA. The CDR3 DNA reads TGCAGAGATCCGACGGGGAATAGCAATCAGCCCCAGCATTTT. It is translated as CRDPTGNSNQPQHF.

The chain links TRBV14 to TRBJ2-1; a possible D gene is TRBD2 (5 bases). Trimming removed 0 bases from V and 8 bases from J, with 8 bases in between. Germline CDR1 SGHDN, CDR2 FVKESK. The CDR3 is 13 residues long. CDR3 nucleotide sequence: TGTGCCAGCAGCCAAGACCGGGGATATGAGCAGTTCTTC. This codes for CASSQDRGYEQFF. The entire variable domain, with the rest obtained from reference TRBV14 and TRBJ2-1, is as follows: EAGVTQFPSHSVIEKGQTVTLRCDPISGHDNLYWYRRVMGKEIKFLLHFVKESKQDESGMPNNRFLAERTGGTYSTLKVQPAELEDSGVYFCASSQDRGYEQFFGPGTRLTVL.

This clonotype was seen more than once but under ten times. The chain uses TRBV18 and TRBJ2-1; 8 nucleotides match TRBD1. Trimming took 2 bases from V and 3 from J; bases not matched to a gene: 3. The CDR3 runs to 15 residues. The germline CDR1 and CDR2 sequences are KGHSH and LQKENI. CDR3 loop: CASSPLGQGYNEQFF. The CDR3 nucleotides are TGTGCCAGCTCACCATTAGGACAGGGCTACAATGAGCAGTTCTTC.

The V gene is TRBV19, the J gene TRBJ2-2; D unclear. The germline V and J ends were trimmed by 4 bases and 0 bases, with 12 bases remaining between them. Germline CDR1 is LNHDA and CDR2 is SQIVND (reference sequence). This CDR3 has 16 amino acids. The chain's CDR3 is CASSTRTGANTGELFF. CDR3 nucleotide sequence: TGTGCCAGTAGTACCCGGACGGGCGCGAACACCGGGGAGCTGTTTTTT.